What follows are 13 T cell receptor beta chains derived from one specimen sequenced in a study of blood T cell dynamics during melanoma immunotherapy. Time point here: pre-treatment baseline. The protocol was immunoSEQ multiplex PCR, while the TCRdb copy is restricted to in-frame clones and leaves out a portion. The table shows approximately 15,000 clones, with 80% to 90% occurring only once. This specimen was blood, taken from a patient treated with checkpoint blockade. The source is a human donor with melanoma.

V is TRBV6-5 and J is TRBJ1-1; no firm D call. The V gene lost 6 bases and the J gene lost 6 bases, with 14 bases spanning the gap. This CDR3 is 13 amino acids long. CDR1 is MNHEY and CDR2 is SVGAGI in the germline V gene. This CDR3 reads CASRGIEGPEAFF. The DNA for the CDR3 is TGTGCCAGCAGAGGTATCGAGGGCCCTGAAGCTTTCTTT.

The rearrangement uses TRBV7-2 and TRBJ1-1; perhaps TRBD1 as D (6 bases). Per germline, CDR1 SGHTA and CDR2 FQGNSA. This CDR3 has 17 residues. CDR3 coding DNA: TGTGGAGTGAATCGACGCACAGGGCTGGGGATGAACACTGAAGCTTTCTTT. Translated, it gives CGVNRRTGLGMNTEAFF.

This clone was recorded once. The chain employs TRBV19 and TRBJ2-5, with unresolved D. The tail of the sequence fits TRBJ2-7 better, so the J call may be wrong. The length of the CDR3 is 13 residues. Germline CDR1 and CDR2: LNHDA and SQIVND (reference sequence). The DNA for the CDR3 is TGTGCCAGTAGTACCGCACTCGTAGGCGAGCAGTACTTC. Translated: CASSTALVGEQYF.

Only a few counts were recorded for this clone. The V and J genes are TRBV5-1 and TRBJ2-2, with 8 nucleotides matching TRBD1. The germline gives CDR1 SGHRS, CDR2 YFSETQ. J was trimmed by 0 bases and V by 4 bases; bases with no gene match: 2. The CDR3 is made up of 15 amino acids. This CDR3 reads CASSQDRANTGELFF. The CDR3 nucleotides are TGCGCCAGCAGCCAGGACAGGGCGAACACCGGGGAGCTGTTTTTT.

The rearrangement uses TRBV10-1 and TRBJ2-7; 11 positions match TRBD1. Per germline, CDR1 WNHNN and CDR2 SYGVQD (reference sequence). The CDR3 runs 16 residues. V was clipped by 2 bases and J by 2 bases; unmatched bases: 5. CDR3 DNA: TGCGCCAGCAGTGAGACTACGGGACAGGGGGCCTACGAGCAGTACTTC. Translating gives CASSETTGQGAYEQYF.

The V call is TRBV9, the J call TRBJ2-7; TRBD2 matches 15 bases. Trimming cost V 9 bases and J 5 bases; bases outside gene matches: 9. This CDR3 is built from 15 residues. CDR1 and CDR2 from the germline V gene are SGDLS and YYNGEE. CDR3 loop: CAKSLGLAGGHEQYV. In DNA, the CDR3 is TGTGCCAAGAGTCTGGGACTAGCGGGGGGCCACGAGCAGTACGTC.

This chain joins TRBV30 and TRBJ2-1; D gene uncertain. The CDR3 has 12 residues. The germline CDR1 and CDR2 sequences are GTSNPN and SVGIG (reference sequence). V lost 3 bases to trimming and J lost 9 bases, with 12 bases between them. CDR3 in DNA: TGTGCCTGGAGCCTACTCTCAGCTGAGCAGTTCTTC. This encodes CAWSLLSAEQFF. The full variable domain, its missing parts supplied by reference TRBV30 and TRBJ2-1, is SQTIHQWPATLVQPVGSPLSLECTVEGTSNPNLYWYRQAAGRGLQLLFYSVGIGQISSEVPQNLSASRPQDRQFILSSKKLLLSDSGFYLCAWSLLSAEQFFGPGTRLTVL.

This clone was seen a handful of times. This sequence joins TRBV18 and TRBJ1-2, with D hard to call. Trimming removed 3 bases from V and 8 bases from J, with 10 bases in between. Germline CDR1 and CDR2: KGHSH and LQKENI. The CDR3 is 12 amino acids. The CDR3 sequence: CASSPRDLGYTF. DNA for the CDR3: TGTGCCAGCTCACCTCGTGACCTAGGCTACACCTTC.

The V and J genes are TRBV7-2 and TRBJ1-2; TRBD1 agrees at 8 bases. The germline gives CDR1 SGHTA, CDR2 FQGNSA. The J segment lost 4 bases and the V segment lost 1 base, leaving 5 bases of the junction unmatched. This CDR3 contains 15 residues. CDR3 sequence: CASSLVQGAGYGYTF. The CDR3 DNA reads TGTGCCAGCAGCTTAGTCCAGGGGGCAGGCTATGGCTACACCTTC.

The chain combines TRBV5-6 with TRBJ2-7, with no clear D. This CDR3 region has 12 residues. The ends were cut back, 1 base at V and 1 base at J, with 3 bases in the middle. Germline V CDR1 and CDR2: SGHDT, YYEEEE. The CDR3 coding sequence is TGTGCCAGCAGCTTGCCTTCCTACGAGCAGTACTTC. It codes for CASSLPSYEQYF.

DNA of the CDR3: TGTGCCAGCAGCTCAACCTCTGGGGCCAACGTCCTGACTTTC. Its translation: CASSSTSGANVLTF. This chain joins TRBV7-9 and TRBJ2-6, with unresolved D. V was cut by 4 bases and J by 0 bases, with 4 bases left in between. Germline values: CDR1 SEHNR, CDR2 FQNEAQ (reference sequence). This CDR3 spans 14 amino acids.

Only a few counts were recorded for this clone. The V gene is TRBV7-3, the J gene TRBJ1-2; a weak D match, TRBD1 (6 bases). The CDR3 is 15 residues long. Germline CDR1 is SGHTA and CDR2 is FQGTGA. Trimming took off 5 bases at V and 3 bases at J, with 16 bases between the two ends. CDR3 amino acids: CASSPPRQAYYGYTF. The CDR3 nucleotides read TGTGCCAGCAGCCCACCCCGACAGGCCTACTATGGCTACACCTTC.

The V gene is TRBV19, the J gene TRBJ1-3; D ambiguous. This CDR3 is built from 13 residues. Germline lookup yields CDR1 LNHDA and CDR2 SQIVND (reference sequence). Trimming shortened V by 9 bases and J by 2 bases, and 11 bases separated the two germline ends. The CDR3 DNA follows: TGTGCCAGCACGGACCGCACTGGAAACACCATATATTTT. It specifies CASTDRTGNTIYF.